These 3 T cell receptor beta chains came from one sample sequenced in a study of shared clonotypes between healthy human individuals. TCRdb's table, derived via immunoSEQ multiplex PCR, lists solely in-frame clones and lacks some. The profile shows 2 million to 2.5 million clones, approximately 90% of them singletons. The specimen was naive CD4+ T cells from PBMCs. Stated subset: CD45RA+ positively selected. Source of these receptors: a man between 18 and 35 years old in good health. Some clones in this sample may be carry-over from other donors' samples.

The chain joins TRBV11-2 to TRBJ2-2, with unresolved D. CDR3 length: 15 residues. V was trimmed by 5 bases and J by 6 bases, leaving 16 bases between them. CDR1 and CDR2 (germline): SGHAT, FQNNGV. The CDR3 spells CASSHRTTHPGELFF. DNA for the CDR3: TGTGCCAGCAGCCACCGGACCACTCACCCCGGGGAGCTGTTTTTT.

This clone appeared a single time. The genes are TRBV7-9 and TRBJ2-1; 11 bases agree with TRBD2. The CDR3 is 19 residues long. Germline CDR1 is SEHNR and CDR2 is FQNEAQ (reference sequence). J gave up 8 bases and V 2 bases, and 17 bases lay outside the gene matches. The CDR3 DNA is TGTGCCAGCAGCTTAAGGGCCACCGGGACTAGCGGCTTTAGGGATGAGCAGTTCTTC. Its translation is CASSLRATGTSGFRDEQFF.

The chain links TRBV11-2 to TRBJ1-4, with unresolved D. This CDR3 region has 15 residues. Germline-derived CDR1 and CDR2 are SGHAT and FQNNGV. The V end was cut by 3 bases, the J end by 2 bases, with 10 bases between. As DNA, the CDR3 is TGTGCCAGCAGCTTGCTGGGGATGACTAATGAAAAACTGTTTTTT. It specifies CASSLLGMTNEKLFF.